This TCR beta chain was found in a study of early T cells in non-severe SARS-CoV-2 infection. Overall study results and limits: CD4 and private specificities were missed by VDJdb matching, which favored anti-spike CD8 responses.

Worth noting for this clonotype: Its antigen is unidentified.

Unique molecular identifiers were added to individual cDNA molecules. TCRdb used MiXCR to reprocess the 5' RACE reads, holding one entry per CDR3 protein. The sample has roughly 41,000 distinct CDR3 sequences; 5.8% are singletons. The V gene's germline CDR1 is MDHEN and CDR2 SYDVKM. V lost 1 base, J lost 3 bases, and 12 bases lay in between. The CDR3 runs 15 residues. This sequence joins TRBV28 and TRBJ1-1, with unresolved D. The sequenced sample consisted of whole blood. The TCR was taken from an adult who was a healthcare worker with PCR-confirmed SARS-CoV-2 infection or an uninfected control (not recorded which). The DNA of the CDR3 is TGTGCCAGCAGTTTATCGGGGAGGATGGACACTGAAGCTTTCTTT. It specifies CASSLSGRMDTEAFF.